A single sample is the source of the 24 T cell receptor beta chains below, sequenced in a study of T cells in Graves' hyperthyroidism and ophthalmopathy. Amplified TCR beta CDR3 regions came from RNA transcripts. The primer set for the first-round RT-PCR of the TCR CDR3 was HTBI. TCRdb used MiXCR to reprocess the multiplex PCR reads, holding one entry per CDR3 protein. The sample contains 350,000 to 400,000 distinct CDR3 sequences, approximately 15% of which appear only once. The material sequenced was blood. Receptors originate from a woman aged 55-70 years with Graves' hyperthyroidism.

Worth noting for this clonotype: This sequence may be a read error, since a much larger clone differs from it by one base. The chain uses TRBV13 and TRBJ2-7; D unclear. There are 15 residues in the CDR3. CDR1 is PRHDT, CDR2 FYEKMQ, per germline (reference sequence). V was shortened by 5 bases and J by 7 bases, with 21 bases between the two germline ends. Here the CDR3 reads CASSPETHRSEEQYF. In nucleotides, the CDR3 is TGTGCCAGCAGCCCCGAGACCCACCGGAGTGAGGAGCAGTACTTC.

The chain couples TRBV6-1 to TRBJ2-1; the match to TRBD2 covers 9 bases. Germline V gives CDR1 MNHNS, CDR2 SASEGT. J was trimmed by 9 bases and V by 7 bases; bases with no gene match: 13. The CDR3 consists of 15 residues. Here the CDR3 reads CASTETSGPGREQFF. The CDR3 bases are TGTGCCAGCACCGAAACTAGCGGGCCCGGACGTGAGCAGTTCTTC.

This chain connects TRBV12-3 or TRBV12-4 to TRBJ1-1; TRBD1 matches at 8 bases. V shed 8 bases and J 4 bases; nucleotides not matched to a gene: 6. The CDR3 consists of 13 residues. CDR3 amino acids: CASGITGGTEAFF. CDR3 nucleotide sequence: TGTGCCAGCGGTATAACAGGGGGCACTGAAGCTTTCTTT.

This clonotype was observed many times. The CDR3 DNA sequence: TGTGCCAGCAGCACAGGGGGGGATACGCAGTATTTT. It yields the protein CASSTGGDTQYF. This chain connects TRBV11-2 to TRBJ2-3; TRBD1 aligns across 8 bases. With V trimmed by 5 bases and J by 6 bases, 1 base remained unmatched. The germline V gene encodes CDR1 SGHAT and CDR2 FQNNGV. CDR3 length equals 12 residues.

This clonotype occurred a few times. CDR3 sequence (DNA): TGTGCCAGCAGTTACTCGACGGCGGGGGTTGGGGACACCGGGGAGCTGTTTTTT. Translation gives CASSYSTAGVGDTGELFF. The chain combines TRBV6-5 with TRBJ2-2; TRBD2 matches at 7 bases. Germline V gives CDR1 MNHEY, CDR2 SVGAGI. J was trimmed by 3 bases and V by 0 bases; bases with no gene match: 10. The CDR3 totals 18 residues.

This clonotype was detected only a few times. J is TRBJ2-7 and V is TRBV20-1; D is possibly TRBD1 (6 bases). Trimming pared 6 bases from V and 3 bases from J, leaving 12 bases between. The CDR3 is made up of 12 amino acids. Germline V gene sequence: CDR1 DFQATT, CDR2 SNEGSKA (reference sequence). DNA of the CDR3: TGCAGTGCCACGGACAGTTTCTACGAGCAGTACTTC. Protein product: CSATDSFYEQYF.

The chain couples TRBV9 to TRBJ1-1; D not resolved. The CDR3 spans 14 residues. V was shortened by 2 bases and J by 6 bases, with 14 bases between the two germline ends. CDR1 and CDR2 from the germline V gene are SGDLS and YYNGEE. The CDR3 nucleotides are TGTGCCAGCAGCGTGGGCCCCAGCGCCTCTGAAGCTTTCTTT. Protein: CASSVGPSASEAFF.

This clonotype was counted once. Here the CDR3 DNA reads TGTGCCAGTAGTATAGGGGGAGGGGGAAACACTGAAGCTTTCTTT. Protein sequence: CASSIGGGGNTEAFF. J is TRBJ1-1 and V is TRBV19; the D gene is possibly TRBD1 (6 bases). This CDR3 region has 15 residues. V lost 1 base, J lost 2 bases, and 11 bases lay in between. Germline V lookup: CDR1 LNHDA, CDR2 SQIVND (reference sequence).

The CDR3 region is CSARRGGEAFF. The CDR3 DNA sequence: TGCAGTGCTAGGCGGGGAGGGGAAGCTTTCTTT. This sequence joins TRBV20-1 and TRBJ1-1; D is uncertain. This CDR3 spans 11 amino acids. Germline lookup yields CDR1 DFQATT and CDR2 SNEGSKA (reference sequence). Trimming left V 3 bases short and J 8 bases short, with 10 bases between.

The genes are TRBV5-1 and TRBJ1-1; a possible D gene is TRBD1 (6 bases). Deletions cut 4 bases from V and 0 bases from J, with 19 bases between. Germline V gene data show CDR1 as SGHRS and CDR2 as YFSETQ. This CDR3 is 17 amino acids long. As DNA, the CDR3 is TGCGCCAGCAGCCCCAAAACCACAGGGTCCATGAACACTGAAGCTTTCTTT. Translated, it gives CASSPKTTGSMNTEAFF.

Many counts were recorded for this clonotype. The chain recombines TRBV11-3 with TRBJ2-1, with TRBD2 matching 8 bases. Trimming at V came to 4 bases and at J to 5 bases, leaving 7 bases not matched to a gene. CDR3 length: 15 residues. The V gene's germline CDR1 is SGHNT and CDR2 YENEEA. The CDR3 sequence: CASSYILAGHNEQFF. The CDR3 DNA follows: TGTGCCAGCAGCTACATCCTAGCGGGTCACAATGAGCAGTTCTTC.

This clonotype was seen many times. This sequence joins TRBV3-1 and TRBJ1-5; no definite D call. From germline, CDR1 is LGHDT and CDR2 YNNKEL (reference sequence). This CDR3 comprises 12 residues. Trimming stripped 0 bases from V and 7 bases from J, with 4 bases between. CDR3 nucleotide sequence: TGTGCCAGCAGCCAAGATCAACAGCCCCAGCATTTT. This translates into CASSQDQQPQHF.

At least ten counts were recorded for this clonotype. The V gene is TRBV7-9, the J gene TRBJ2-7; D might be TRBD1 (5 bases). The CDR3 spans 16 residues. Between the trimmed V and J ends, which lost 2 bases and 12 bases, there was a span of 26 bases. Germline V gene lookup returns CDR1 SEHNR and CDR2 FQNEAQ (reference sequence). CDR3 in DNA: TGTGCCAGCAGCTTAACCGGCTTGCAGGGATCGCAAGTGCCGTACTTC. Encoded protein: CASSLTGLQGSQVPYF.

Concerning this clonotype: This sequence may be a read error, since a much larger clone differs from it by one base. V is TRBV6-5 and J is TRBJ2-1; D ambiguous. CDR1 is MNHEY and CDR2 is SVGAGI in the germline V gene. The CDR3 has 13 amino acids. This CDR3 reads CASSYSRDNKQFF. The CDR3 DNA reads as TGTGCCAGCAGTTACTCCCGCGACAATAAGCAGTTCTTC.

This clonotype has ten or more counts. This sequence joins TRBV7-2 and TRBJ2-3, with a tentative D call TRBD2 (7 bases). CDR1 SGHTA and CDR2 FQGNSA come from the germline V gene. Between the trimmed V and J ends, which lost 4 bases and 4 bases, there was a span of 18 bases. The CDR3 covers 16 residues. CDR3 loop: CASSSSGGQGSDTQYF. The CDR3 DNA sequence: TGTGCCAGCAGCTCCTCCGGGGGGCAGGGATCAGATACGCAGTATTTT.

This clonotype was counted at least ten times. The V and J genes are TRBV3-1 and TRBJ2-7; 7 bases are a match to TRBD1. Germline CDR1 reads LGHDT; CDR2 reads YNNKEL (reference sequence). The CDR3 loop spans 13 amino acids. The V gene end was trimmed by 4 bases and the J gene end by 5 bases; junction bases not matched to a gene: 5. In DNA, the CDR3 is TGTGCCAGCAGCCTTGACAGGGCCCACGAGCAGTACTTC. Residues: CASSLDRAHEQYF.

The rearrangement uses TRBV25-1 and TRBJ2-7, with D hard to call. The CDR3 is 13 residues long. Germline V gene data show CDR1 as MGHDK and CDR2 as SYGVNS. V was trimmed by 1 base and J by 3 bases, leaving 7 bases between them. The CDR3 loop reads CASSESGNYEQYF. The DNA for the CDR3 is TGTGCCAGCAGTGAATCGGGCAACTACGAGCAGTACTTC.

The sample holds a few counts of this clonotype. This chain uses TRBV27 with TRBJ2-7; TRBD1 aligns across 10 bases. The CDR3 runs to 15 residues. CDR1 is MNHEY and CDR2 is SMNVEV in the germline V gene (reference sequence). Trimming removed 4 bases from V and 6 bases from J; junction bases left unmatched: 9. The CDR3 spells CASSSYGTGAVEQYF. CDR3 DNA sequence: TGTGCCAGCAGTTCTTATGGGACAGGGGCTGTCGAGCAGTACTTC.

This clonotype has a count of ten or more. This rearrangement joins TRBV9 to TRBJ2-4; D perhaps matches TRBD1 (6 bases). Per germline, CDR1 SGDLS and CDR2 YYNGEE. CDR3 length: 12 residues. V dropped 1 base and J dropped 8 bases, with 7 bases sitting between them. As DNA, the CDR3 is TGTGCCAGCAGCGTACCAGGGGACATTCAGTACTTC. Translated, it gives CASSVPGDIQYF.

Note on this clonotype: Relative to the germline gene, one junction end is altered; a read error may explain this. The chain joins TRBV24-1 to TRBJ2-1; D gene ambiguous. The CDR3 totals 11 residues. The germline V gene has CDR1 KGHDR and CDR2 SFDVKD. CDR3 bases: TGTGCCACCAATGATTTGAATGAGCAGTTCTTC. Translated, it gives CATNDLNEQFF.

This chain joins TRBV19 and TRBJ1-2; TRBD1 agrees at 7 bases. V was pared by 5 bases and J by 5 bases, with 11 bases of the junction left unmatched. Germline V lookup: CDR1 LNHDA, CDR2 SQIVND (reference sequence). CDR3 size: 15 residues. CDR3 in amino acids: CASSLRTGRGYGYTF. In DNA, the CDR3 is TGTGCCAGTAGTCTGCGGACAGGCCGTGGGTATGGCTACACCTTC.

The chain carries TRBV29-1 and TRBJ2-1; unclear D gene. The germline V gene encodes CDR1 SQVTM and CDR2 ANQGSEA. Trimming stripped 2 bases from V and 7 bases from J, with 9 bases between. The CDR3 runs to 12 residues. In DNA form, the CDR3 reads TGCAGCGTTGAAAGGCAGTTGAATGAGCAGTTCTTC. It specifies CSVERQLNEQFF.

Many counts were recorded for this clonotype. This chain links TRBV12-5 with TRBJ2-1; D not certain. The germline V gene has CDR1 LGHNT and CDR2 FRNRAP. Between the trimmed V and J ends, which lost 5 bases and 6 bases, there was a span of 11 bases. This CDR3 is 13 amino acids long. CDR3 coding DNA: TGTGCTAGTGGTCTGTCGCCGGGCAATGAGCAGTTCTTC. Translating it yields CASGLSPGNEQFF.

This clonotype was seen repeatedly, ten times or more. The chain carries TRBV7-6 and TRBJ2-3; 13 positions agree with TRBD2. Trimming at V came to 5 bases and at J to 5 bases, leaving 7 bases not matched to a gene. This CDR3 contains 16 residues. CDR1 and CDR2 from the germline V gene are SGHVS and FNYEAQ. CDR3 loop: CASSHGLAGEQDTQYF. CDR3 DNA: TGTGCCAGCAGCCACGGACTAGCGGGAGAGCAAGATACGCAGTATTTT.